This entry lists 8 T cell receptor beta chains sequenced from one sample in a study of blood T cell repertoires in COVID-19. Clones were sequenced by immunoSEQ multiplex PCR, and TCRdb holds only the in-frame ones, with some missing. Among a few hundred thousand clones listed, approximately 87% were seen once. Sample: peripheral blood. Receptor source: a man in his sixties who had recovered from COVID-19.

CDR3 protein: CASSESSGYEQYF. For the CDR3, the DNA is TGCGCCAGCAGTGAGTCTAGCGGATACGAGCAGTACTTC. The chain recombines TRBV10-1 with TRBJ2-7, with D possibly matching TRBD2 (6 bases). Deletions cut 0 bases from V and 4 bases from J, with 7 bases between. The CDR3 is 13 residues long. Looked up from germline, CDR1 is WNHNN and CDR2 is SYGVQD (reference sequence).

The chain combines TRBV3-1 (or the pseudogene TRBV3-2) with TRBJ2-7, with D possibly TRBD2 on 6 matching bases. The CDR3 extends over 12 amino acids. Trimming left V 4 bases short and J 3 bases short, with 7 bases between. Germline V CDR1 and CDR2: LGHDT, YNNKEL (reference sequence). This chain's CDR3 is CASSPGGYEQYF. The CDR3 nucleotides read TGTGCCAGCAGCCCCGGGGGCTACGAGCAGTACTTC.

This sequence joins TRBV7-2 and TRBJ1-5; D is unresolved. Germline V gene data show CDR1 as SGHTA and CDR2 as FQGNSA. The length of the CDR3 is 14 residues. Trimming pared 3 bases from V and 1 base from J, leaving 7 bases between. The CDR3 DNA is TGTGCCAGCAGCTTTAGGGAGAGCAATCAGCCCCAGCATTTT. It encodes CASSFRESNQPQHF.

This clone was counted between two and nine times. The rearrangement links TRBV7-9 to TRBJ1-2; D is uncertain. V gave up 5 bases and J gave up 7 bases, with 14 bases separating them. Germline V CDR1 and CDR2: SEHNR, FQNEAQ (reference sequence). The CDR3 loop spans 13 amino acids. In DNA form, the CDR3 reads TGTGCCAGCAGCCCTTCCGGCGAGGGTGGCTACACCTTC. It encodes CASSPSGEGGYTF.

This clone was seen a handful of times. The chain links TRBV20-1 to TRBJ2-1; 7 nucleotides align to TRBD2. This CDR3 region has 14 residues. Germline CDR1 reads DFQATT; CDR2 reads SNEGSKA (reference sequence). V trimming: 3 bases; J trimming: 4 bases; junction bases outside the gene matches: 6. In DNA, the CDR3 is TGCAGTGCTAGTTACGGGGGGACTTACAATGAGCAGTTCTTC. Translating it yields CSASYGGTYNEQFF.

This rearrangement joins TRBV19 to TRBJ1-1, with 9 bases fitting TRBD1. Unmatched junction bases numbered 10, after V lost 7 bases and J lost 4 bases. The CDR3 contains 15 residues. CDR1 is LNHDA, CDR2 SQIVND, per germline (reference sequence). The CDR3 sequence is CASKDRDRVFTEAFF. The CDR3 DNA follows: TGTGCCAGTAAAGACCGGGACAGGGTTTTCACTGAAGCTTTCTTT.

The chain carries TRBV5-1 and TRBJ2-1, with a tentative D call TRBD2 (5 bases). CDR3 length: 16 residues. Trimming took 5 bases from V and 4 from J, leaving 19 bases between them. The germline gives CDR1 SGHRS, CDR2 YFSETQ. This CDR3 reads CASSSPSPGIYNEQFF. The CDR3 nucleotides are TGCGCCAGCAGTTCCCCCTCCCCGGGGATTTACAATGAGCAGTTCTTC. The variable domain in full, completed from reference TRBV5-1 and TRBJ2-1, reads KAGVTQTPRYLIKTRGQQVTLSCSPISGHRSVSWYQQTPGQGLQFLFEYFSETQRNKGNFPGRFSGRQFSNSRSEMNVSTLELGDSALYLCASSSPSPGIYNEQFFGPGTRLTVL.

The V call is TRBV19, the J call TRBJ1-1; 8 nucleotides line up with TRBD1. CDR1 LNHDA and CDR2 SQIVND come from the germline V gene (reference sequence). The CDR3 extends over 15 amino acids. J was trimmed by 6 bases and V by 5 bases; bases with no gene match: 11. The CDR3 DNA sequence: TGTGCCAGTAGTGCCCCGACAGGGGCGCTGGCTGAAGCTTTCTTT. Its translation: CASSAPTGALAEAFF.